This entry is about one TCR beta chain. This CDR3 contains 16 residues. Germline loops: CDR1 KGHSH, CDR2 LQKENI. V trimming: 1 base; J trimming: 2 bases; junction bases outside the gene matches: 3. Repertoires were generated with immunoSEQ multiplex PCR, while TCRdb's copy carries only in-frame clones and drops some. The sample holds tens of thousands of clones, 74% seen once. The sample is drawn from a study of STAT5B mutations in CD4+ large granular lymphocyte leukemia. The sample was CD4+ T cells from blood buffy coats. The receptor was isolated from a human donor in good health. The rearrangement uses TRBV18 and TRBJ1-2, with 11 nucleotides matching TRBD1. The CDR3 DNA is TGTGCCAGCTCACCACGGACAGGGGGCACCAACTATGGCTACACCTTC. Its translation is CASSPRTGGTNYGYTF.